A selection of T cell receptor beta chains follows, all from one sample in a study of siplizumab effects on memory and regulatory T cells. Profiling relied on immunoSEQ multiplex PCR, and the TCRdb table lists in-frame clones only, not all of them. Of fewer than 70,000 clones listed, over 80% are singletons. The sequencing input was Tregs sorted from blood. The receptors here all came from a human donor in good health. Each CDR3 is given with its conserved first and last residue. D genes are given only for firm matches. Some rows have no size entry. The others give once, few or many, or a class for an expanded clone.

clone size	D gene	V gene	J gene	CDR3 length	CDR3 protein	CDR3 DNA
NA	NA	TRBV6-6	TRBJ1-4	15	CASSYFGQGNEKLFF	TGTGCCAGCAGTTACTTCGGGCAGGGGAATGAAAAACTGTTTTTT
NA	NA	TRBV18	TRBJ1-5	17	CASSPRSTVNSNQPQHF	TGTGCCAGCTCACCGAGGTCGACAGTCAATAGCAATCAGCCCCAGCATTTT
NA	NA	TRBV7-9	TRBJ2-1	12	CASSRPIGEQFF	TGTGCCAGCAGCCGTCCTATCGGTGAGCAGTTCTTC
NA	NA	TRBV27	TRBJ1-1	15	CASRPSVGMNTEAFF	TGTGCCAGCCGACCCTCCGTGGGAATGAACACTGAAGCTTTCTTT
NA	TRBD2	TRBV4-3	TRBJ2-3	17	CASSQALLAGAADTQYF	TGCGCCAGCAGCCAAGCGCTACTAGCGGGAGCGGCAGATACGCAGTATTTT
NA	NA	TRBV28	TRBJ2-2	14	CAGSPGLITGELFF	TGTGCCGGCAGTCCAGGGCTGATCACCGGGGAGCTGTTTTTT
NA	NA	TRBV11-2	TRBJ1-3	15	CASSLWRGTGNTIYF	TGTGCCAGCAGCTTATGGAGGGGGACTGGAAACACCATATATTTT
NA	TRBD1	TRBV15	TRBJ1-5	15	CATSRGQGRNQPQHF	TGTGCCACCAGCAGAGGACAGGGGAGGAATCAGCCCCAGCATTTT
NA	NA	TRBV6-5	TRBJ1-1	12	CASSYLGIEAFF	TGTGCCAGCAGTTACTTGGGGATTGAAGCTTTCTTT
NA	NA	TRBV10-3	TRBJ1-4	15	CAISPTGSTNEKLFF	TGTGCCATCAGTCCAACTGGGTCAACTAATGAAAAACTGTTTTTT
NA	NA	TRBV11-1	TRBJ2-1	16	CASAKAGRAAYNEQFF	TGTGCCAGCGCAAAGGCCGGCAGGGCCGCCTACAATGAGCAGTTCTTC
NA	NA	TRBV10-3	TRBJ1-3	15	CAISGGPLRRNTIYF	TGTGCCATCAGTGGAGGACCGTTGAGGCGAAACACCATATATTTT
NA	NA	TRBV7-8	TRBJ1-2	12	CASRGQSAGYTF	TGTGCCAGCAGGGGCCAGTCGGCGGGCTACACCTTC
NA	NA	TRBV19	TRBJ2-1	14	CASRYRDTNNEQFF	TGTGCCAGTAGATACCGGGACACGAACAATGAGCAGTTCTTC
NA	NA	TRBV19	TRBJ2-2	16	CASSRRTGLNTGELFF	TGTGCCAGTAGTAGGCGTACAGGGTTGAACACCGGGGAGCTGTTTTTT
NA	NA	TRBV5-1	TRBJ2-3	12	CASSWNVDTQYF	TGCGCCAGCAGCTGGAACGTAGATACGCAGTATTTT
once	NA	TRBV6-1	TRBJ2-1	12	CASSGWTFEQFF	TGTGCCAGCAGCGGGTGGACATTTGAGCAGTTCTTC
NA	TRBD2	TRBV2	TRBJ2-1	13	CASRDGLANEQFF	TGTGCCAGCAGGGACGGACTAGCCAATGAGCAGTTCTTC
NA	NA	TRBV11-2	TRBJ2-7	13	CASSRYRAYEQYF	TGTGCCAGCAGCCGATACAGGGCCTACGAGCAGTACTTC
once	TRBD1	TRBV5-1	TRBJ1-5	15	CASSPQGKRDQPQHF	TGCGCCAGCAGCCCACAGGGGAAGAGGGATCAGCCCCAGCATTTT
NA	TRBD2	TRBV2	TRBJ2-1	17	CASSDRAGGPSYNEQFF	TGTGCCAGCAGTGACCGGGCGGGAGGGCCGTCCTACAATGAGCAGTTCTTC
NA	NA	TRBV25-1	TRBJ2-3	17	CASSESQWWQGGNTQYF	TGTGCCAGCAGTGAATCCCAATGGTGGCAGGGGGGGAATACGCAGTATTTT
NA	NA	TRBV5-4	TRBJ2-1	15	CASSTTDSSYNEQFF	TGTGCCAGCAGCACTACGGACAGCTCCTACAATGAGCAGTTCTTC
NA	NA	TRBV27	TRBJ2-1	14	CASSSSDFYNEQFF	TGTGCCAGCAGTTCCTCGGACTTTTACAATGAGCAGTTCTTC
once	NA	TRBV2	TRBJ1-2	13	CASIWGRVYGYTF	TGTGCCAGCATTTGGGGACGGGTCTATGGCTACACCTTC
NA	NA	TRBV9	TRBJ2-5	12	CASSVEAGTQYF	TGTGCCAGCAGCGTAGAAGCCGGGACCCAGTACTTC
NA	NA	TRBV27	TRBJ2-1	14	CASSFWASADEQFF	TGTGCCAGCAGTTTTTGGGCTAGCGCGGATGAGCAGTTCTTC